Described below is a single TCR beta chain sequence and its context. The data were obtained in a study of blood T cell repertoires in COVID-19. V lost 4 bases to trimming and J lost 5 bases; unmatched junction nucleotides: 5. CDR1 is SGHTA and CDR2 is FQGTGA in the germline V gene. The CDR3 sequence is 16 residues long. Per the authors' pipeline: Reference gene primers were amplified, and this amplification served to estimate nucleated cell counts. Libraries were prepared by immunoSEQ multiplex PCR; TCRdb keeps only in-frame clonotypes and omits some of them. Clone size and the V and J calls come from that table; the DNA yielded D and trimming. Here the sample spans approximately 240,000 clones, approximately 84% being singletons.

The receptor's source is a woman aged 25 to 45 who had recovered from COVID-19. The sample taken for sequencing was peripheral blood. The chain has TRBV7-3 and TRBJ2-3, with 14 bases identical to TRBD2. CDR3 sequence (DNA): TGTGCCAGCAGCTCGACTAGCGGGGGGGCGATAGATACGCAGTATTTT. Translating gives CASSSTSGGAIDTQYF.